This TCR beta chain emerged from a study of spatial heterogeneity in lung cancer. Study information: Fewer alpha-chain than beta-chain sequences were consistently detected.

The time point here: blood at routine non-recurrence follow-up after resection. The germline V gene encodes CDR1 LNHDA and CDR2 SQIVND (reference sequence). The CDR3 covers 14 residues. Trimming cost V 5 bases and J 6 bases, with 11 bases left between them. Each CDR3 protein is one row after TCRdb ran MiXCR on the 5' RACE reads. The repertoire holds about 87,000 distinct CDR3 sequences, approximately 20% seen once, with 20% to 25% in the top ten. The sequence derives from a male donor with early-stage non-small cell lung cancer. The material sequenced was PBMCs, taken at follow-up. The rearrangement links TRBV19 to TRBJ1-6; possible D gene TRBD1, 6 bases. This CDR3 is CASSLRQVNSPLHF. DNA for the CDR3: TGTGCCAGTAGTCTAAGACAGGTTAATTCACCCCTCCACTTT.